The 15 T cell receptor beta chains below were found in one sample sequenced in a study of OX40 agonist ivuxolimab in advanced cancers. TCRdb keeps only in-frame clones here, not all; method: immunoSEQ multiplex PCR. This sample yields 35,000 to 50,000 clones, of which roughly 86% are seen a single time; under 40% belongs to the top ten. The specimen was CD4+ or CD8+ T cells sorted from blood, collected in a trial of the OX40 agonist ivuxolimab. These receptors came from an adult with an advanced solid tumor such as melanoma, head and neck, liver or kidney cancer.

The chain has TRBV11-2 and TRBJ2-5; weak D call: TRBD1 (6 bases). The J call is in doubt because the DNA end fits TRBJ2-7 better. The CDR3 is 14 residues long. Germline V CDR1 and CDR2: SGHAT, FQNNGV. The CDR3 is CASSPGQLSYEQYF. In nucleotides, the CDR3 is TGTGCCAGCAGTCCGGGACAACTTTCCTACGAGCAGTACTTC.

The J gene is TRBJ2-5, the V gene TRBV11-2; TRBD1 agrees at 10 bases. Judging by the DNA end, TRBJ2-7 fits better; the J call may be wrong. The CDR3 is 14 amino acids. Germline V CDR1 and CDR2: SGHAT, FQNNGV. CDR3 sequence reads: CASSRDRGTYEQYF. The CDR3 bases are TGTGCCAGCAGCAGGGACAGGGGAACCTACGAGCAGTACTTC.

J is TRBJ2-7 and V is TRBV7-3; 8 bases fit TRBD1. This CDR3 has 14 residues. Germline CDR1 is SGHTA and CDR2 is FQGTGA. The V and J ends lost 5 bases and 3 bases, in that order; junction bases with no gene match: 6. CDR3 bases: TGTGCCAGCAGCCCAGGACAGGGCCGCTACGAGCAGTACTTC. Translating gives CASSPGQGRYEQYF. Drawing the rest from reference TRBV7-3 and TRBJ2-7, the complete variable domain is GAGVSQTPSNKVTEKGKYVELRCDPISGHTALYWYRQSLGQGPEFLIYFQGTGAADDSGLPNDRFFAVRPEGSVSTLKIQRTERGDSAVYLCASSPGQGRYEQYFGPGTRLTVT.

V usage is TRBV5-1 and J usage is TRBJ2-2; D not certain. The CDR3 spans 13 residues. Trimming took 2 bases from V and 0 from J, leaving 2 bases between them. Looked up from germline, CDR1 is SGHRS and CDR2 is YFSETQ. The CDR3 is CASSFPNTGELFF. In nucleotides, the CDR3 is TGCGCCAGCAGCTTCCCGAACACCGGGGAGCTGTTTTTT. The entire variable domain, with the rest obtained from reference TRBV5-1 and TRBJ2-2, is as follows: KAGVTQTPRYLIKTRGQQVTLSCSPISGHRSVSWYQQTPGQGLQFLFEYFSETQRNKGNFPGRFSGRQFSNSRSEMNVSTLELGDSALYLCASSFPNTGELFFGEGSRLTVL.

CDR3 coding DNA: TGCGCCAGCAGCTTTGGTCGGTTGAACACTGAAGCTTTCTTT. Protein sequence: CASSFGRLNTEAFF. This chain links TRBV5-1 with TRBJ1-1; D uncertain. CDR1 and CDR2 from the germline V gene are SGHRS and YFSETQ. The CDR3 covers 14 residues. The ends were cut back, 2 bases at V and 0 bases at J, with 8 bases in the middle.

The gene calls are TRBV5-1 and TRBJ2-1; 12 bases line up with TRBD2. V was clipped by 4 bases and J by 9 bases; unmatched bases: 11. Germline V gene data show CDR1 as SGHRS and CDR2 as YFSETQ. This CDR3 contains 16 residues. The CDR3 DNA follows: TGCGCCAGCAGCCCGCTGGCTAGCGGGAGGGCGGGTGAGCAGTTCTTC. It is translated as CASSPLASGRAGEQFF.

V and J are TRBV5-1 and TRBJ1-3; D uncertain. Germline lookup yields CDR1 SGHRS and CDR2 YFSETQ. CDR3 length: 14 amino acids. Trimming removed 0 bases at V and 0 bases at J, with 4 bases between. The CDR3 spells CASSLEGSGNTIYF. Here the CDR3 DNA reads TGCGCCAGCAGCTTGGAAGGCTCTGGAAACACCATATATTTT.

This sequence joins TRBV7-3 and TRBJ1-1; D remains ambiguous. Germline V gives CDR1 SGHTA, CDR2 FQGTGA. The V end was cut by 0 bases, the J end by 4 bases, with 12 bases between. The CDR3 loop spans 15 amino acids. The CDR3: CASSLTSGKGTEAFF. CDR3 nucleotide sequence: TGTGCCAGCAGCTTAACGTCGGGGAAGGGCACTGAAGCTTTCTTT.

The gene calls are TRBV6-4 and TRBJ2-4; 7 nucleotides match TRBD1. The CDR3 covers 15 residues. Germline lookup yields CDR1 MRHNA and CDR2 SNTAGT. The trim removed 6 bases at V and 8 bases at J, leaving 13 bases unmatched. CDR3 in DNA: TGTGCCAGCAGCCGACAGGGACCCACGCTGGACATTCAGTACTTC. It specifies CASSRQGPTLDIQYF.

The V gene is TRBV7-3, the J gene TRBJ2-3; D might be TRBD2 (5 bases). The CDR3 totals 16 residues. Germline V CDR1 and CDR2: SGHTA, FQGTGA. V lost 6 bases and J 0 bases, leaving 16 bases between the germline ends. The CDR3 sequence is CASSPNGRGSTDTQYF. The CDR3 nucleotides read TGTGCCAGCAGTCCTAACGGACGGGGTAGCACAGATACGCAGTATTTT.

This clone was detected a few times. The chain has TRBV19 and TRBJ2-3; either TRBD1 or TRBD2 may supply D (5 bases each). Trimming pared 6 bases from V and 2 bases from J, leaving 12 bases between. CDR1 is LNHDA, CDR2 SQIVND, per germline (reference sequence). The CDR3 covers 14 residues. Here the CDR3 reads CASRTRGATDTQYF. In DNA form, the CDR3 reads TGTGCCAGTAGAACTCGGGGCGCCACAGATACGCAGTATTTT.

J is TRBJ1-5 and V is TRBV4-3, with 8 bases matching TRBD1. V dropped 3 bases and J dropped 6; count of bases not matched to a gene: 10. The CDR3 runs 16 residues. Germline V gene sequence: CDR1 LGHNA, CDR2 YSLEER. The CDR3 DNA sequence: TGCGCCAGCAGCCAGGGCCCGGGACAGGATAGTCAGCCCCAGCATTTT. Its protein product is CASSQGPGQDSQPQHF.

V gene TRBV5-4 combines with J gene TRBJ1-1, with D hard to call. The CDR3 is 13 amino acids. Germline-derived CDR1 and CDR2 are SGHNT and YYREEE (reference sequence). The V end was cut by 4 bases, the J end by 3 bases, with 10 bases between. The CDR3 DNA is TGTGCCAGCAGCCTGGGAGAGTACACTGAAGCTTTCTTT. This codes for CASSLGEYTEAFF.

This clone was observed a single time. The CDR3 DNA reads TGTGCCAGCAGTTTCGGGACTAGCGGGGGAGGGGATACGCAGTATTTT. Translating gives CASSFGTSGGGDTQYF. The chain combines TRBV28 with TRBJ2-3; 14 nucleotides match TRBD2. V lost 3 bases, J lost 6 bases, and 5 bases stayed unmatched. The CDR3 has 16 residues. Germline V gene lookup returns CDR1 MDHEN and CDR2 SYDVKM.

The chain recombines TRBV6-5 with TRBJ2-1, with 7 bases fitting TRBD2. The CDR3 consists of 14 residues. Losses at the gene ends were 4 bases for V and 2 bases for J; bases not matched to a gene: 2. Germline V lookup: CDR1 MNHEY, CDR2 SVGAGI. Written as DNA, the CDR3 is TGTGCCAGCAGTTTCGGGACTACCTACAATGAGCAGTTCTTC. Its protein is CASSFGTTYNEQFF.